Shown below are 12 T cell receptor beta chains from a single sample sequenced in a study of blood T cell repertoires in COVID-19. Generated by immunoSEQ multiplex PCR, the TCRdb table keeps only in-frame clones and is missing some. The data contain 360,000 or so clones, 88% of them singletons. The sequenced sample was PBMCs or T cells enriched from blood (not recorded which). These receptors came from a woman aged 25 to 45 who had been exposed to COVID-19.

J is TRBJ1-5 and V is TRBV19, with D possibly matching TRBD1 (6 bases). Germline loops: CDR1 LNHDA, CDR2 SQIVND (reference sequence). CDR3 length equals 14 residues. Trimming pared 1 base from V and 2 bases from J, leaving 6 bases between. The DNA of the CDR3 is TGTGCCAGTAGTATAGGACAGGGCAATCAGCCCCAGCATTTT. Residues: CASSIGQGNQPQHF.

The genes are TRBV27 and TRBJ2-1; the match to TRBD2 covers 13 bases. V lost 5 bases, J lost 6 bases, and 10 bases stayed unmatched. The germline CDR1 and CDR2 sequences are MNHEY and SMNVEV (reference sequence). The CDR3 totals 17 residues. As DNA, the CDR3 is TGTGCCAGCAGTCCGGCGGGACTAGCGGGATCCCCCAATGAGCAGTTCTTC. Its protein is CASSPAGLAGSPNEQFF.

The chain joins TRBV3-1 (or the pseudogene TRBV3-2) to TRBJ2-1; D gene unclear. The CDR3 is made up of 12 amino acids. Per the germline V gene, CDR1 is LGHDT and CDR2 is YNNKEL (reference sequence). The V end lost 2 bases, the J end lost 6 bases, and 5 bases lay between the germline ends. The CDR3 nucleotides are TGTGCCAGCAGCCAACCTACCAATGAGCAGTTCTTC. As protein: CASSQPTNEQFF.

V usage is TRBV28 and J usage is TRBJ1-3; D unresolved. V shed 1 base and J shed 4 bases, with 8 bases lying between them. Germline V gene sequence: CDR1 MDHEN, CDR2 SYDVKM. There are 14 residues in the CDR3. The chain's CDR3 is CASSLSGYGNTIYF. CDR3 in DNA: TGTGCCAGCAGTTTATCGGGGTACGGAAACACCATATATTTT.

The chain is built from TRBV24-1 and TRBJ2-7; 8 positions agree with TRBD1. Germline trimming cut 10 bases from V and 0 bases from J; bases unmatched to any gene: 10. The CDR3 runs to 15 residues. CDR1 is KGHDR and CDR2 is SFDVKD in the germline V gene. In DNA, the CDR3 is TGTGCCACTTCGCCGGGACAGGTTAACTCCTACGAGCAGTACTTC. It is translated as CATSPGQVNSYEQYF.

This clone has just one count. The V and J genes are TRBV24-1 and TRBJ2-6; weak D call: TRBD1 (6 bases). Germline assignment: CDR1 KGHDR and CDR2 SFDVKD. CDR3 length equals 14 residues. Trimming took 8 bases from V and 2 from J, leaving 9 bases between them. Here the CDR3 DNA reads TGTGCCACCAACAGGGACACTGGGGCCAACGTCCTGACTTTC. The encoded protein is CATNRDTGANVLTF.

V gene TRBV7-9 combines with J gene TRBJ2-7; D uncertain. The germline V gene encodes CDR1 SEHNR and CDR2 FQNEAQ (reference sequence). Trimming cost V 3 bases and J 4 bases, with 7 bases left between them. The CDR3 covers 12 residues. The DNA for the CDR3 is TGTGCCAGCAGCTTTTCCGGGTACGAGCAGTACTTC. Translation: CASSFSGYEQYF.

The CDR3 spells CASSPLSFRQETQYF. The CDR3 nucleotides read TGTGCCAGCAGTCCCCTTAGCTTTCGCCAAGAGACCCAGTACTTC. The chain has TRBV27 and TRBJ2-5, with D unresolved. V was cut by 5 bases and J by 1 base, with 14 bases left in between. In germline, CDR1 is MNHEY, CDR2 SMNVEV (reference sequence). This CDR3 region has 15 residues.

This clone was picked up a small number of times. This chain joins TRBV5-6 and TRBJ1-6; 7 bases match TRBD1. The germline V gene has CDR1 SGHDT and CDR2 YYEEEE. Unmatched junction bases numbered 3, after V lost 4 bases and J lost 8 bases. The CDR3 has 13 amino acids. DNA for the CDR3: TGTGCCAGCAGCAGGGACAGAGATTCACCCCTCCACTTT. Translating it yields CASSRDRDSPLHF.

The rearrangement joins TRBV3-1 (or the pseudogene TRBV3-2) to TRBJ2-4; the match to TRBD1 covers 7 bases. V lost 3 bases, J lost 8 bases, and 7 bases stayed unmatched. Looked up from germline, CDR1 is LGHDT and CDR2 is YNNKEL (reference sequence). This CDR3 is 14 amino acids long. The CDR3 region has the DNA TGTGCCAGCAGCCAGATAATTACAGGGGACATTCAGTACTTC. This codes for CASSQIITGDIQYF.

The rearrangement joins TRBV7-9 to TRBJ1-1, with TRBD1 matching 9 bases. CDR1 is SEHNR, CDR2 FQNEAQ, per germline (reference sequence). Germline trimming cut 4 bases from V and 0 bases from J; bases unmatched to any gene: 15. CDR3 length: 19 residues. CDR3 coding DNA: TGTGCCAGCAGCTCGCGGGGACAGGGAATTTTGGGGATGAACACTGAAGCTTTCTTT. Translating it yields CASSSRGQGILGMNTEAFF.

CDR3 sequence: CASSLTSGSSYNEQFF. The CDR3 DNA follows: TGTGCCAGCAGTTTAACTAGCGGGAGTTCCTACAATGAGCAGTTCTTC. The chain joins TRBV28 to TRBJ2-1; 11 nucleotides agree with TRBD2. V was pared by 2 bases and J by 1 base, with 1 base of the junction left unmatched. Germline CDR1 reads MDHEN; CDR2 reads SYDVKM. The CDR3 is 16 residues long.